A single sample is the source of the 29 T cell receptor beta chains below, sequenced in a study of T cell changes during pregnancy in multiple sclerosis (dated by TCRdb to between 2019 and 2020). Libraries were prepared through the immunoSEQ multiplex PCR assay. TCRdb's version of the immuneACCESS table is confined to in-frame rearrangements and falls short of the full clone set. An unresolved V gene accounts for under half of the shortfall where checked; the remainder is of unknown origin. A total of about 85,000 clones appear in this sample, approximately 93% of them only once. The ten largest account for under 3% of the sample. The sequencing used peripheral blood, collected in the first trimester of pregnancy. These receptors were collected from a female donor with multiple sclerosis, enrolled in a pregnancy study.

The CDR3 DNA reads as TGTGCCAGTAGTCCCCAGCGAGGCACTGAAGCTTTCTTT. Translating gives CASSPQRGTEAFF. The rearrangement joins TRBV19 to TRBJ1-1; the D is unclear. Germline CDR1 reads LNHDA; CDR2 reads SQIVND (reference sequence). The V end was cut by 5 bases, the J end by 4 bases, with 11 bases between. This CDR3 is built from 13 residues.

The chain joins TRBV7-9 to TRBJ2-1, with D possibly TRBD1 on 6 matching bases. The CDR3 is made up of 15 amino acids. V lost 5 bases to trimming and J lost 8 bases, with 19 bases between them. Germline V CDR1 and CDR2: SEHNR, FQNEAQ (reference sequence). In nucleotides, the CDR3 is TGTGCCAGCAGCGACTACCAGGGGATCCGAGATGAGCAGTTCTTC. Translated, it gives CASSDYQGIRDEQFF.

The V gene is TRBV7-4, the J gene TRBJ2-7; 11 bases line up with TRBD2. V was clipped by 3 bases and J by 5 bases; unmatched bases: 6. The CDR3 loop spans 15 amino acids. Germline-derived CDR1 and CDR2 are SGHVT and SQSDAQ. The CDR3 DNA is TGTGCCAGCAGCTTCTTAGCGGGGGGGCCTGACGAGCAGTACTTC. Translation: CASSFLAGGPDEQYF.

The rearrangement links TRBV11-3 to TRBJ2-3, with D possibly matching TRBD2 (5 bases). Germline V gene lookup returns CDR1 SGHNT and CDR2 YENEEA. With 1 base removed from V and 0 bases from J, the gap between germline ends came to 8 bases. CDR3 length equals 15 residues. The CDR3 sequence is CASSLGPGSTDTQYF. The CDR3, as DNA: TGTGCCAGCAGCTTAGGTCCGGGGAGCACAGATACGCAGTATTTT.

This clone has more than one count but fewer than ten. The gene calls are TRBV10-3 and TRBJ1-1; D gene uncertain. V lost 3 bases to trimming and J lost 0 bases, with 8 bases between them. The germline V gene encodes CDR1 ENHRY and CDR2 SYGVKD. The CDR3 spans 14 residues. The CDR3: CAISDRQLNTEAFF. In DNA form, the CDR3 reads TGTGCCATCAGTGACAGGCAATTGAACACTGAAGCTTTCTTT.

This clone is a singleton in its sample. The chain uses TRBV1 and TRBJ2-7; the D call of TRBD2 is as the table states it, not checked on the DNA. TRBV1 is recorded as a pseudogene. The CDR3 spans 12 residues. CDR3 nucleotides: TGCACCAGCAGCCCCCTACCTTATGAGCAGTACTTC. This translates into CTSSPLPYEQYF.

The V call is TRBV28, the J call TRBJ1-1; D gene uncertain. Germline assignment: CDR1 MDHEN and CDR2 SYDVKM. The ends were cut back, 1 base at V and 0 bases at J, with 12 bases in the middle. The CDR3 runs to 16 residues. In DNA, the CDR3 is TGTGCCAGCAGTTTATTAGCCGGAAACATGAACACTGAAGCTTTCTTT. It encodes CASSLLAGNMNTEAFF. The full variable domain, with the rest looked up from reference TRBV28 and TRBJ1-1, is DVKVTQSSRYLVKRTGEKVFLECVQDMDHENMFWYRQDPGLGLRLIYFSYDVKMKEKGDIPEGYSVSREKKERFSLILESASTNQTSMYLCASSLLAGNMNTEAFFGQGTRLTVV.

This chain links TRBV11-3 with TRBJ1-6; 10 nucleotides align to TRBD1. This CDR3 has 14 amino acids. V gave up 11 bases and J gave up 9 bases; unmatched junction bases: 10. CDR1 is SGHNT and CDR2 is YENEEA in the germline V gene. Here the CDR3 reads CAVRDRGVRSPLHF. The CDR3 DNA sequence: TGTGCCGTCCGGGACAGGGGAGTTCGTTCACCCCTCCACTTT. The full variable domain, completed using reference TRBV11-3 and TRBJ1-6, is EAGVVQSPRYKIIEKKQPVAFWCNPISGHNTLYWYLQNLGQGPELLIRYENEEAVDDSQLPKDRFSAERLKGVDSTLKIQPAELGDSAVYLCAVRDRGVRSPLHFGNGTRLTVT.

This clone has a single count. The chain employs TRBV7-9 and TRBJ2-7, with TRBD2 matching over 8 bases. The V gene end was trimmed by 4 bases and the J gene end by 2 bases; junction bases not matched to a gene: 7. Germline V gene lookup returns CDR1 SEHNR and CDR2 FQNEAQ (reference sequence). The CDR3 runs 15 residues. The CDR3 DNA sequence: TGTGCCAGCAGCTCGAGCGGGAGTAGAACCTACGAGCAGTACTTC. This translates into CASSSSGSRTYEQYF. The entire variable domain, with the rest obtained from reference TRBV7-9 and TRBJ2-7, is as follows: DTGVSQNPRHKITKRGQNVTFRCDPISEHNRLYWYRQTLGQGPEFLTYFQNEAQLEKSRLLSDRFSAERPKGSFSTLEIQRTEQGDSAMYLCASSSSGSRTYEQYFGPGTRLTVT.

The chain joins TRBV2 to TRBJ1-1; D gene unclear. The CDR3 contains 11 residues. Germline-derived CDR1 and CDR2 are SNHLY and FYNNEI. Trimming pared 6 bases from V and 2 bases from J, leaving 4 bases between. CDR3 sequence reads: CASRGNTEAFF. For the CDR3, the DNA is TGTGCCAGCAGGGGCAACACTGAAGCTTTCTTT.

J is TRBJ2-7 and V is TRBV5-1, with D possibly TRBD2 on 6 matching bases. The length of the CDR3 is 14 residues. CDR1 is SGHRS and CDR2 is YFSETQ in the germline V gene. Trimming stripped 1 base from V and 4 bases from J, with 12 bases between. The CDR3 sequence: CASSLFAGSYEQYF. CDR3 coding DNA: TGCGCCAGCAGCTTGTTCGCGGGGTCTTACGAGCAGTACTTC.

This sequence joins TRBV15 and TRBJ2-1, with D possibly matching TRBD1 (5 bases). Looked up from germline, CDR1 is LNHNV and CDR2 is YYDKDF (reference sequence). Trimming stripped 3 bases from V and 13 bases from J, with 19 bases between. This CDR3 has 14 residues. The CDR3 reads CATSRDAETDRQFF. The DNA of the CDR3 is TGTGCCACCAGCAGGGATGCCGAGACAGATCGACAGTTCTTC.

V and J are TRBV6-4 and TRBJ2-1, with 8 positions matching TRBD2. The CDR3 contains 16 residues. CDR1 is MRHNA and CDR2 is SNTAGT in the germline V gene. V shed 2 bases, J shed 0 bases, and the junction held 3 bases outside the gene matches. CDR3 sequence: CASSDTGTSSYNEQFF. The CDR3 region has the DNA TGTGCCAGCAGTGACACGGGGACTAGCTCCTACAATGAGCAGTTCTTC.

The J gene is TRBJ1-2, the V gene TRBV9, with 8 bases identical to TRBD1. Germline V lookup: CDR1 SGDLS, CDR2 YYNGEE. V lost 2 bases to trimming and J lost 4 bases; unmatched junction nucleotides: 7. The CDR3 runs 15 residues. The DNA for the CDR3 is TGTGCCAGCAGCGTCTCCGGGACAGGCCTCTATGGCTACACCTTC. Encoded protein: CASSVSGTGLYGYTF.

The CDR3: CASRKTGDNYGYTF. The CDR3 DNA reads as TGTGCCAGCAGAAAGACAGGGGATAACTATGGCTACACCTTC. The chain recombines TRBV7-2 with TRBJ1-2; 8 nucleotides line up with TRBD1. The CDR3 runs to 14 residues. The ends lost 6 bases at V and 1 base at J; junction bases unmatched: 4. Germline V lookup: CDR1 SGHTA, CDR2 FQGNSA. Supplemented by reference TRBV7-2 and TRBJ1-2, the full variable domain reads GAGVSQSPSNKVTEKGKDVELRCDPISGHTALYWYRQSLGQGLEFLIYFQGNSAPDKSGLPSDRFSAERTGGSVSTLTIQRTQQEDSAVYLCASRKTGDNYGYTFGSGTRLTVV.

This chain links TRBV11-2 with TRBJ2-7; unclear D gene. This CDR3 is built from 16 residues. V lost 0 bases to trimming and J lost 7 bases, with 19 bases between them. Germline CDR1 and CDR2: SGHAT and FQNNGV. CDR3 sequence reads: CASSLETVSSMREQYF. The CDR3 region has the DNA TGTGCCAGCAGCTTAGAGACGGTCTCTTCTATGCGGGAGCAGTACTTC.

V usage is TRBV23-1 and J usage is TRBJ2-7, with D tentatively TRBD2 (5 bases). TRBV23-1 qualifies as an ORF whose function is uncertain. Trimming cost V 9 bases and J 0 bases, with 15 bases left between them. This CDR3 has 14 residues. The CDR3 nucleotides read TGCGCCAGACAACAATTGGGAGACTCCTACGAGCAGTACTTC. Translating gives CARQQLGDSYEQYF.

The CDR3 DNA sequence: TGTGCCAGCAGACTAAGGGGTGGGGGGGAACCCCTCCACTTT. It is translated as CASRLRGGGEPLHF. The rearrangement links TRBV27 to TRBJ1-6; D is possibly TRBD1 (5 bases). The ends were cut back, 6 bases at V and 12 bases at J, with 18 bases in the middle. Germline CDR1 is MNHEY and CDR2 is SMNVEV (reference sequence). The CDR3 runs 14 residues.

The gene calls are TRBV29-1 and TRBJ1-1, with a possible D match to TRBD1 (6 bases). V dropped 6 bases and J dropped 0 bases, with 14 bases sitting between them. The CDR3 totals 14 residues. CDR1 is SQVTM and CDR2 is ANQGSEA in the germline V gene. The CDR3 sequence is CSVKGQFMNTEAFF. CDR3 sequence (DNA): TGCAGCGTAAAAGGACAGTTCATGAACACTGAAGCTTTCTTT.

This clone was found a few times. The gene calls are TRBV30 and TRBJ1-6, with 11 bases that match TRBD1. This CDR3 is 15 amino acids long. The J segment lost 9 bases and the V segment lost 4 bases, leaving 8 bases of the junction unmatched. In germline, CDR1 is GTSNPN, CDR2 SVGIG (reference sequence). The CDR3 protein is CAWIGTGGSSSPLHF. CDR3 nucleotides: TGTGCCTGGATAGGGACAGGGGGTTCTAGTTCACCCCTCCACTTT.

This chain joins TRBV29-1 and TRBJ1-4, with D perhaps TRBD1 (6 bases). The CDR3 has 13 residues. The V gene lost 7 bases and the J gene lost 3 bases, with 12 bases spanning the gap. Germline values: CDR1 SQVTM, CDR2 ANQGSEA. CDR3 sequence (DNA): TGCAGCGCCAAGACAGGCCCTAATGAAAAACTGTTTTTT. Protein product: CSAKTGPNEKLFF.

This clone has just one count. This chain connects TRBV6-5 to TRBJ2-3, with TRBD1 matching over 8 bases. This CDR3 region has 11 residues. Germline CDR1 MNHEY, CDR2 SVGAGI. With 8 bases clipped from V and 11 bases from J, the junction kept 6 bases outside the gene matches. CDR3 bases: TGTGCCAGCCACAGGGGGAGTAGGCAGTATTTT. This translates into CASHRGSRQYF.

This chain connects TRBV2 to TRBJ2-1; TRBD1 might be the D (5 bases). With 6 bases removed from V and 4 bases from J, the gap between germline ends came to 16 bases. The CDR3 extends over 15 amino acids. Germline-derived CDR1 and CDR2 are SNHLY and FYNNEI. The CDR3 here is CASRPRQNRYNEQFF. The DNA of the CDR3 is TGTGCCAGCAGACCCCGACAGAACAGATACAATGAGCAGTTCTTC.

The CDR3 DNA follows: TGTGCCAGCAGCTCGGACATATTCCCCGAGCAGTACTTC. Residues: CASSSDIFPEQYF. The chain joins TRBV5-4 to TRBJ2-7; tentative D call: TRBD1 (5 bases). V shed 3 bases and J shed 6 bases, with 13 bases lying between them. Germline V gene lookup returns CDR1 SGHNT and CDR2 YYREEE (reference sequence). There are 13 residues in the CDR3. The full variable domain, its missing parts supplied by reference TRBV5-4 and TRBJ2-7, is ETGVTQSPTHLIKTRGQQVTLRCSSQSGHNTVSWYQQALGQGPQFIFQYYREEENGRGNFPPRFSGLQFPNYSSELNVNALELDDSALYLCASSSDIFPEQYFGPGTRLTVT.

CDR3 nucleotide sequence: TGTGCCAGCTCACCCCGCGAAGATGCTAACACTGAAGCTTTCTTT. Translating gives CASSPREDANTEAFF. The chain links TRBV18 to TRBJ1-1, with no clear D. CDR3 length equals 15 residues. Trimming took 3 bases from V and 2 from J, leaving 13 bases between them. In germline, CDR1 is KGHSH, CDR2 LQKENI.

The chain joins TRBV18 to TRBJ2-5; D gene ambiguous. Deletions cut 4 bases from V and 4 bases from J, with 4 bases between. Per the germline V gene, CDR1 is KGHSH and CDR2 is LQKENI. This CDR3 has 11 residues. The DNA for the CDR3 is TGTGCCAGCTCACAGAGAGAGACCCAGTACTTC. It specifies CASSQRETQYF.

This chain joins TRBV7-2 and TRBJ1-5; 7 bases agree with TRBD1. The V and J ends lost 5 bases and 6 bases, in that order; junction bases with no gene match: 7. The CDR3 loop spans 14 amino acids. In germline, CDR1 is SGHTA, CDR2 FQGNSA. As DNA, the CDR3 is TGTGCCAGCAGCCTTGACAGGGTTGCTCAGCCCCAGCATTTT. Its protein product is CASSLDRVAQPQHF.

This clone appeared once. V usage is TRBV30 and J usage is TRBJ2-7; perhaps TRBD1 as D (6 bases). CDR1 and CDR2 from the germline V gene are GTSNPN and SVGIG (reference sequence). V was cut by 0 bases and J by 3 bases, with 15 bases left in between. The CDR3 consists of 15 residues. In DNA, the CDR3 is TGTGCCTGGAGTGTGGGGGCACAGCAACTCTACGAGCAGTACTTC. Translation gives CAWSVGAQQLYEQYF. Complete variable domain (other parts from reference TRBV30 and TRBJ2-7): SQTIHQWPATLVQPVGSPLSLECTVEGTSNPNLYWYRQAAGRGLQLLFYSVGIGQISSEVPQNLSASRPQDRQFILSSKKLLLSDSGFYLCAWSVGAQQLYEQYFGPGTRLTVT.

CDR3 nucleotide sequence: TGTGCCAGCACCCAGGACAGGTTCTATGGCTACACCTTC. Its translation: CASTQDRFYGYTF. The V gene is TRBV2, the J gene TRBJ1-2, with TRBD1 matching over 7 bases. J was trimmed by 4 bases and V by 7 bases; bases with no gene match: 6. The CDR3 runs 13 residues. CDR1 and CDR2 (germline): SNHLY, FYNNEI.